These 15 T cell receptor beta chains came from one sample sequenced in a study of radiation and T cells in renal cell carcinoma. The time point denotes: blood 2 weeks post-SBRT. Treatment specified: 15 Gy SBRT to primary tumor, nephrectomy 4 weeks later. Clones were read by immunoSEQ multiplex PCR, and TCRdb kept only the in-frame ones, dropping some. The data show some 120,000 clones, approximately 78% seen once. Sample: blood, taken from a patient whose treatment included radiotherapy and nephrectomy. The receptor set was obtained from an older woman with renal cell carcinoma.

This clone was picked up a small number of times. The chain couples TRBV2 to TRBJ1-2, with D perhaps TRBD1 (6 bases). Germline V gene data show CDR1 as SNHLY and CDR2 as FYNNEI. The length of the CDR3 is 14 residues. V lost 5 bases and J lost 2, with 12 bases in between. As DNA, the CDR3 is TGTGCCAGCAGTACAGGGCAAGTGAACTATGGCTACACCTTC. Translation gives CASSTGQVNYGYTF. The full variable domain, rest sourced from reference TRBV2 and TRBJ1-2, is EPEVTQTPSHQVTQMGQEVILRCVPISNHLYFYWYRQILGQKVEFLVSFYNNEISEKSEIFDDQFSVERPDGSNFTLKIRSTKLEDSAMYFCASSTGQVNYGYTFGSGTRLTVV.

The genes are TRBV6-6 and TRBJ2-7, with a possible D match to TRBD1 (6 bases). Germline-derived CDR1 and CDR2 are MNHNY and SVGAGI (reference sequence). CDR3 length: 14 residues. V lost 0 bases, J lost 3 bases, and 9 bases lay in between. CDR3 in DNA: TGTGCCAGCAGTTACTCGGGGGCCAACTACGAGCAGTACTTC. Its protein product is CASSYSGANYEQYF.

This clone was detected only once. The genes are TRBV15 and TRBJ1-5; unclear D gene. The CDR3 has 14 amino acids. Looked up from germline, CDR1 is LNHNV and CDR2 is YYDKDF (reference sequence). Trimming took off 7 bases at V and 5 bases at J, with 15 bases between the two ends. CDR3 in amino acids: CATKWAGVDQPQHF. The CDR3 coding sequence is TGTGCCACCAAATGGGCTGGGGTCGATCAGCCCCAGCATTTT.

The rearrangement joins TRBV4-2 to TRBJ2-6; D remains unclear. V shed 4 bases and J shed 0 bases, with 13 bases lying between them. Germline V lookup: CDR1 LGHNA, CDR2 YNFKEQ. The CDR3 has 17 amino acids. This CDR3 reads CASSPLKANSGANVLTF. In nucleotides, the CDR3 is TGTGCCAGCAGCCCCCTAAAGGCCAACTCTGGGGCCAACGTCCTGACTTTC.

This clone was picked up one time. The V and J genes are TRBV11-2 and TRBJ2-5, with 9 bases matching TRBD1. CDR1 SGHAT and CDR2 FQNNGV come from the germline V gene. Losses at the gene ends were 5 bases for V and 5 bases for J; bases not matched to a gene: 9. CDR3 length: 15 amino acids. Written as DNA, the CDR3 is TGTGCCAGCAGCCCCGACAGGGGGGTGATGGAGACCCAGTACTTC. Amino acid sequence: CASSPDRGVMETQYF.

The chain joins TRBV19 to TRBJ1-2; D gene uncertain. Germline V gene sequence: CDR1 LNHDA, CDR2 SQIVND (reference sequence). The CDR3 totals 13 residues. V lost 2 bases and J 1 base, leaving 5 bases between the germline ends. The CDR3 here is CASSITINYGYTF. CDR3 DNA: TGTGCCAGTAGTATAACCATTAACTATGGCTACACCTTC.

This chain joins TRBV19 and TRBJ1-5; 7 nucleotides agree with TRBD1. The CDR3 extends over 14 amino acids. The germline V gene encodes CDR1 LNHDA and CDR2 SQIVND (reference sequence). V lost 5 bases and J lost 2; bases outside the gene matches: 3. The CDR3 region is CASSPTGGNQPQHF. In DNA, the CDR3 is TGTGCCAGTAGTCCTACAGGGGGCAATCAGCCCCAGCATTTT.

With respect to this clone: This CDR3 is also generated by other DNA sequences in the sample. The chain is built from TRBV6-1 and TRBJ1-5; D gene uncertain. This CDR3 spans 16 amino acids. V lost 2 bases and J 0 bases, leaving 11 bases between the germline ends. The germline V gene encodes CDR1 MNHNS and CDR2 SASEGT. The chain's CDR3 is CASSELAGYSNQPQHF. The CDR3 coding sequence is TGTGCCAGCAGTGAACTGGCAGGCTATAGCAATCAGCCCCAGCATTTT.

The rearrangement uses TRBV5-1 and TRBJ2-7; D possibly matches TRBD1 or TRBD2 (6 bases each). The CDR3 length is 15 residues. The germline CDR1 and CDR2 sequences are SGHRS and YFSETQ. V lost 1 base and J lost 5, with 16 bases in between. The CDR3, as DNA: TGCGCCAGCAGCTTGTATGGGGGGCGCATGGACGAGCAGTACTTC. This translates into CASSLYGGRMDEQYF.

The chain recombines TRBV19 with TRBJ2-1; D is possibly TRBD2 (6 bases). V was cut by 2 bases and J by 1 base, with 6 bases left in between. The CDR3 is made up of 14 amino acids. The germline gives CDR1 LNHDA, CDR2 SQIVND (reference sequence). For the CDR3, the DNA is TGTGCCAGTAGTATACTAGCGTCCTACAATGAGCAGTTCTTC. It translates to CASSILASYNEQFF.

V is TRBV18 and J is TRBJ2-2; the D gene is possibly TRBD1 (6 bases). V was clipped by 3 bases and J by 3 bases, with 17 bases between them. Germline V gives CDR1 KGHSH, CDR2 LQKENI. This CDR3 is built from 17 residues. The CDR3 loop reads CASSPPIWNRDTGELFF. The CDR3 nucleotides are TGTGCCAGCTCACCTCCGATCTGGAACAGGGACACCGGGGAGCTGTTTTTT.

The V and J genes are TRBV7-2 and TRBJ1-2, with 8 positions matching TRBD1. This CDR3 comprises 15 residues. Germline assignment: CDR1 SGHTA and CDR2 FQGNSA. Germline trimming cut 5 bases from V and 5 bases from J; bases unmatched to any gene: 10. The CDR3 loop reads CASSHGRNRGYGYTF. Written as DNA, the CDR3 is TGTGCCAGCAGCCACGGAAGGAACAGGGGGTATGGCTACACCTTC.

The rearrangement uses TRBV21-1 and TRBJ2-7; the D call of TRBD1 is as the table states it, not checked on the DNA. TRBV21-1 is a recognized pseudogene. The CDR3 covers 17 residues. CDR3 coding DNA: TGTGCCAGCAGCAAAGATGGGGTAGGGACAGGGGGTAAGGAGCAGTACTTC. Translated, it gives CASSKDGVGTGGKEQYF.

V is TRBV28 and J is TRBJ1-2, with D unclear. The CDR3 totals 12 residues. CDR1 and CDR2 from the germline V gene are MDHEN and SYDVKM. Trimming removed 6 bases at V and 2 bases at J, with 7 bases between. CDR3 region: CASRTPNYGYTF. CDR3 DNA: TGTGCCAGCAGGACTCCAAACTATGGCTACACCTTC.

The chain's CDR3 is CASSQEQGRVTDTQYF. The CDR3, as DNA: TGTGCCAGCAGCCAAGAGCAGGGGCGGGTTACAGATACGCAGTATTTT. The rearrangement joins TRBV4-2 to TRBJ2-3; D is perhaps TRBD1 (6 bases). The CDR3 spans 16 residues. Trimming cost V 0 bases and J 3 bases, with 13 bases left between them. CDR1 LGHNA and CDR2 YNFKEQ come from the germline V gene.